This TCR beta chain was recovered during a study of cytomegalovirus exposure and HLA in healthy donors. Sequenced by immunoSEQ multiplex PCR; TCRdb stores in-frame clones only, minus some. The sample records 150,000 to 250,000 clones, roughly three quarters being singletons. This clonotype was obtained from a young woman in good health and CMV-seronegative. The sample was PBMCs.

The CDR3 DNA reads TGCGCCAGCAGCGGGTTACAGGGGGCGTCCACTGAAGCTTTCTTT. The encoded protein is CASSGLQGASTEAFF. The V gene is TRBV5-1, the J gene TRBJ1-1; 9 bases map to TRBD1. Germline trimming cut 4 bases from V and 4 bases from J; bases unmatched to any gene: 8. The germline CDR1 and CDR2 sequences are SGHRS and YFSETQ. The CDR3 totals 15 residues.